This T cell receptor (beta chain) was captured by sequencing in a study of T cell changes during pregnancy in multiple sclerosis. Trimming stripped 4 bases from V and 2 bases from J, with 5 bases between. This CDR3 contains 12 residues. The germline CDR1 and CDR2 sequences are SQVTM and ANQGSEA. Measured with immunoSEQ multiplex PCR; TCRdb has only the in-frame clones, and not every one. The data show over 90,000 clones, over 85% seen once. V usage is TRBV29-1 and J usage is TRBJ1-4; D not certain. This sample comprised peripheral blood, obtained after pregnancy. The sequence came from a female donor with multiple sclerosis, enrolled in a pregnancy study. CDR3 protein: CSVAVTNEKLFF. The CDR3 nucleotides read TGCAGCGTTGCAGTTACTAATGAAAAACTGTTTTTT.